These 16 T cell receptor beta chains originate from one sample sequenced in a study of T cells in localized non-small cell lung cancer. This table comes from immunoSEQ multiplex PCR, and its TCRdb copy is limited to in-frame clones, with some not included. The sample comprises some 53,000 clones, about nine tenths of which are singletons, and 18% rests with the top ten. Sequencing was performed on peripheral blood, taken before any cancer treatment. The receptors shown here come from an older male donor with stage III squamous cell lung carcinoma.

This clone has a single count. The chain joins TRBV14 to TRBJ2-2, with a tentative D call TRBD2 (5 bases). In germline, CDR1 is SGHDN, CDR2 FVKESK. The CDR3 has 14 residues. The ends were cut back, 0 bases at V and 7 bases at J, with 9 bases in the middle. The CDR3 is CASSQDLGLGELFF. The CDR3 DNA reads TGTGCCAGCAGCCAAGATCTCGGACTCGGGGAGCTGTTTTTT. Full variable domain (remainder filled in from reference TRBV14 and TRBJ2-2): EAGVTQFPSHSVIEKGQTVTLRCDPISGHDNLYWYRRVMGKEIKFLLHFVKESKQDESGMPNNRFLAERTGGTYSTLKVQPAELEDSGVYFCASSQDLGLGELFFGEGSRLTVL.

The rearrangement joins TRBV11-2 to TRBJ2-1; D not resolved. Germline CDR1 is SGHAT and CDR2 is FQNNGV. The CDR3 is 14 residues long. V was pared by 4 bases and J by 1 base, with 8 bases between. CDR3: CASSSFLSYNEQFF. The DNA for the CDR3 is TGTGCCAGCAGCTCGTTCTTATCCTACAATGAGCAGTTCTTC.

Regarding this clone: A junction end diverges from the germline sequence, so it may reflect a read error. The J gene is TRBJ2-7, the V gene TRBV29-1, with D tentatively TRBD2 (6 bases). The CDR3 is 12 residues long. CDR1 is SQVTM and CDR2 is ANQGSEA in the germline V gene. The CDR3 nucleotides are TGCAGCGTTGAGGATGGGGGGAGGAGGATCCACTTC. Encoded protein: CSVEDGGRRIHF.

J is TRBJ1-2 and V is TRBV19; weak D call: TRBD1 (5 bases). Trimming left V 2 bases short and J 6 bases short, with 16 bases between. The CDR3 has 15 residues. CDR1 is LNHDA, CDR2 SQIVND, per germline (reference sequence). CDR3 bases: TGTGCCAGTAGTATAAGCCCAGGGCGGGCGAATGGCTACACCTTC. Amino acids: CASSISPGRANGYTF. The full variable domain, completed using reference TRBV19 and TRBJ1-2, is DGGITQSPKYLFRKEGQNVTLSCEQNLNHDAMYWYRQDPGQGLRLIYYSQIVNDFQKGDIAEGYSVSREKKESFPLTVTSAQKNPTAFYLCASSISPGRANGYTFGSGTRLTVV.

A single count supports this clone. V gene TRBV15 combines with J gene TRBJ2-4; weak D call: TRBD2 (6 bases). CDR3 size: 15 residues. CDR1 and CDR2 (germline): LNHNV, YYDKDF (reference sequence). V dropped 0 bases and J dropped 8 bases, with 14 bases sitting between them. CDR3 in amino acids: CATSRDRLGGDIQYF. CDR3 in DNA: TGTGCCACCAGCAGAGATCGACTAGGCGGGGACATTCAGTACTTC.

This clone was seen a handful of times. Here the CDR3 reads CASSPSGQQPQHF. The CDR3 region has the DNA TGTGCCAGCAGCCCCAGCGGACAGCAGCCCCAGCATTTT. The rearrangement joins TRBV7-9 to TRBJ1-5; D perhaps matches TRBD1 (6 bases). V lost 5 bases to trimming and J lost 7 bases, with 12 bases between them. The CDR3 length is 13 residues. Germline values: CDR1 SEHNR, CDR2 FQNEAQ (reference sequence).

CDR3 sequence (DNA): TGTGCCAGCTCACCCGTCGGGACAGGGATAGGAAATGAGCAGTTCTTC. It translates to CASSPVGTGIGNEQFF. The genes are TRBV18 and TRBJ2-1; 9 nucleotides align to TRBD1. CDR1 is KGHSH, CDR2 LQKENI, per germline. The CDR3 has 16 residues. J lost 7 bases, V lost 3 bases, and 10 bases had no gene match.

The chain employs TRBV5-1 and TRBJ1-1; a possible D gene is TRBD1 (6 bases). Germline V gene lookup returns CDR1 SGHRS and CDR2 YFSETQ. This CDR3 is 16 amino acids long. Trimming took off 5 bases at V and 6 bases at J, with 23 bases between the two ends. The CDR3 sequence: CASSSDGGDLTPEAFF. The CDR3, as DNA: TGCGCCAGCAGTAGTGACGGGGGCGATTTAACGCCTGAAGCTTTCTTT.

The rearrangement joins TRBV28 to TRBJ1-4; D perhaps matches TRBD1 (5 bases). The CDR3 runs to 15 residues. V was pared by 1 base and J by 5 bases, with 11 bases between. The V gene's germline CDR1 is MDHEN and CDR2 SYDVKM. The CDR3, as DNA: TGTGCCAGCAGTTTATTTACGGCAGGGAATGAAAAACTGTTTTTT. Translation gives CASSLFTAGNEKLFF.

The rearrangement joins TRBV29-1 to TRBJ2-7; either TRBD1 or TRBD2 may supply D (5 bases each). This CDR3 contains 12 residues. Germline CDR1 SQVTM, CDR2 ANQGSEA. The germline V and J ends were trimmed by 6 bases and 1 base, with 10 bases remaining between them. The CDR3 loop reads CSVLRGSYEQYF. The CDR3 DNA reads TGCAGCGTCCTGAGGGGATCCTACGAGCAGTACTTC.

The J gene is TRBJ2-5, the V gene TRBV29-1; 8 bases match TRBD1. Germline CDR1 reads SQVTM; CDR2 reads ANQGSEA. The V segment lost 3 bases and the J segment 5 bases; nucleotides outside the gene matches: 8. This CDR3 has 14 residues. CDR3 DNA sequence: TGCAGCGTTGAGGTTGCAGGGGGCGGCGAGACCCAGTACTTC. Encoded protein: CSVEVAGGGETQYF.

The chain couples TRBV7-3 to TRBJ2-1; no firm D call. The germline V gene encodes CDR1 SGHTA and CDR2 FQGTGA. V was pared by 2 bases and J by 0 bases, with 5 bases between. The CDR3 has 14 residues. Here the CDR3 reads CASSLHSSYNEQFF. In DNA, the CDR3 is TGTGCCAGCAGCTTACACAGCTCCTACAATGAGCAGTTCTTC.

V and J are TRBV6-5 and TRBJ1-5; no definite D call. Germline V gene data show CDR1 as MNHEY and CDR2 as SVGAGI. There are 13 residues in the CDR3. V lost 6 bases and J 0 bases, leaving 6 bases between the germline ends. The CDR3 DNA reads TGTGCCAGCAGCTACGATAGCAATCAGCCCCAGCATTTT. As protein: CASSYDSNQPQHF.

J is TRBJ2-7 and V is TRBV9, with no clear D. V lost 0 bases to trimming and J lost 4 bases, with 14 bases between them. This CDR3 is 15 amino acids long. Germline lookup yields CDR1 SGDLS and CDR2 YYNGEE. DNA for the CDR3: TGTGCCAGCAGCGTAGGCGTCGACTTGGGGTACGAGCAGTACTTC. This encodes CASSVGVDLGYEQYF. Full variable domain (missing parts from reference TRBV9 and TRBJ2-7): DSGVTQTPKHLITATGQRVTLRCSPRSGDLSVYWYQQSLDQGLQFLIQYYNGEERAKGNILERFSAQQFPDLHSELNLSSLELGDSALYFCASSVGVDLGYEQYFGPGTRLTVT.

The chain recombines TRBV7-2 with TRBJ2-1; possible D gene TRBD1, 5 bases. The CDR3 spans 13 residues. Deletions cut 1 base from V and 12 bases from J, with 13 bases between. CDR1 and CDR2 (germline): SGHTA, FQGNSA. In nucleotides, the CDR3 is TGTGCCAGCAGCTTAGGGGGCTCACGATCGCAGTTCTTC. Its translation: CASSLGGSRSQFF. Based on the CDR3 plus reference TRBV7-2 and TRBJ2-1, the full variable domain is GAGVSQSPSNKVTEKGKDVELRCDPISGHTALYWYRQSLGQGLEFLIYFQGNSAPDKSGLPSDRFSAERTGGSVSTLTIQRTQQEDSAVYLCASSLGGSRSQFFGPGTRLTVL.

The chain employs TRBV9 and TRBJ2-1, with 7 bases identical to TRBD2. Germline V lookup: CDR1 SGDLS, CDR2 YYNGEE. J lost 3 bases, V lost 0 bases, and 6 bases had no gene match. CDR3 length equals 16 residues. Here the CDR3 DNA reads TGTGCCAGCAGCGTAGCTGGGCTAGCGGTCTACAATGAGCAGTTCTTC. It encodes CASSVAGLAVYNEQFF.